This T cell receptor (beta chain) is from a study of shared clonotypes between healthy human individuals. Genomic DNA of each subset was evenly split across several immunoSEQ plates. In the study's own analysis: As immunoSEQ supplied junction-only sequences (without quality scores), filtering differed. Profiling relied on immunoSEQ multiplex PCR, and the TCRdb table lists in-frame clones only, not all of them. That table is the source of V, J and clone size, and D and trimming were worked out from the DNA. The table shows over 850,000 clones, with approximately 80% occurring only once. Germline-derived CDR1 and CDR2 are SGHTA and FQGTGA. V dropped 3 bases and J dropped 5; count of bases not matched to a gene: 7. The CDR3 is 15 amino acids. The table lists this clone with a count of one. The donors, healthy adults who were HIV-negative, had experienced no recent acute infections or vaccinations.

This rearrangement joins TRBV7-3 to TRBJ2-5; 9 bases agree with TRBD2. This receptor was obtained from a man aged 18 to 30 in good health. Some clones in this sample may be carry-over from other donors' samples. The sample was memory CD4+ T cells from PBMCs. Subset indicated: CD45RA-negative fraction. CDR3 amino acids: CASSLGLASKETQYF. DNA for the CDR3: TGTGCCAGCAGCTTGGGACTAGCTTCCAAGGAGACCCAGTACTTC.